The 14 T cell receptor beta chains below all came from one sample that was sequenced in a study of cytomegalovirus exposure and HLA in healthy donors. Repertoires were generated with immunoSEQ multiplex PCR, while TCRdb's copy carries only in-frame clones and drops some. The sample has some 150,000 clones, about 88% seen once. Sample: PBMCs. The receptors stem from a young woman in good health and CMV-seropositive.

CDR3 coding DNA: TGTGCCAGCAGCCAAGCGGAGGCTAGCGGGAGTCCGGATACGCAGTATTTT. Its translation is CASSQAEASGSPDTQYF. The chain employs TRBV4-2 and TRBJ2-3, with 10 bases aligning to TRBD2. Germline lookup yields CDR1 LGHNA and CDR2 YNFKEQ. The CDR3 has 17 amino acids. The junction had 10 bases not matched to a gene; V was cut back by 1 base and J by 6 bases.

V and J are TRBV5-8 and TRBJ2-7, with 8 bases aligning to TRBD2. This CDR3 spans 15 amino acids. The ends lost 4 bases at V and 5 bases at J; junction bases unmatched: 11. CDR1 is SGHTS, CDR2 YDEGEE, per germline. This CDR3 is CASSRRGLGGHEQYF. The CDR3 nucleotides are TGTGCCAGCAGCCGGCGGGGACTAGGCGGGCACGAGCAGTACTTC.

This chain joins TRBV19 and TRBJ1-2; weak D call: TRBD1 (5 bases). CDR1 and CDR2 from the germline V gene are LNHDA and SQIVND (reference sequence). The length of the CDR3 is 13 residues. With 6 bases removed from V and 8 bases from J, the gap between germline ends came to 16 bases. CDR3 sequence reads: CASSATVGYGYTF. The CDR3 nucleotides are TGTGCCAGTAGCGCGACAGTGGGTTACGGCTACACCTTC.

The J gene is TRBJ2-1, the V gene TRBV19; no clear D. Trimming pared 4 bases from V and 1 base from J, leaving 14 bases between. CDR3 length equals 16 residues. Germline loops: CDR1 LNHDA, CDR2 SQIVND (reference sequence). The chain's CDR3 is CASSTRVSPSYNEQFF. DNA for the CDR3: TGTGCCAGTAGTACCCGGGTTTCCCCGTCCTACAATGAGCAGTTCTTC. The variable domain in full, completed from reference TRBV19 and TRBJ2-1, reads DGGITQSPKYLFRKEGQNVTLSCEQNLNHDAMYWYRQDPGQGLRLIYYSQIVNDFQKGDIAEGYSVSREKKESFPLTVTSAQKNPTAFYLCASSTRVSPSYNEQFFGPGTRLTVL.

CDR3 protein: CASIQDREETQYF. The CDR3 coding sequence is TGTGCCAGCATCCAGGACAGGGAAGAGACCCAGTACTTC. The rearrangement joins TRBV28 to TRBJ2-5, with TRBD1 identical over 8 bases. V lost 7 bases, J lost 3 bases, and 4 bases stayed unmatched. Germline V CDR1 and CDR2: MDHEN, SYDVKM. The CDR3 runs to 13 residues. The variable domain in full, completed from reference TRBV28 and TRBJ2-5, reads DVKVTQSSRYLVKRTGEKVFLECVQDMDHENMFWYRQDPGLGLRLIYFSYDVKMKEKGDIPEGYSVSREKKERFSLILESASTNQTSMYLCASIQDREETQYFGPGTRLLVL.

In its sample, this clone was seen a few times. V usage is TRBV2 and J usage is TRBJ2-3, with 8 bases that match TRBD2. Germline V gives CDR1 SNHLY, CDR2 FYNNEI. V lost 6 bases to trimming and J lost 3 bases; unmatched junction nucleotides: 5. The CDR3 sequence is 14 residues long. CDR3 coding DNA: TGTGCCAGCAGAGCGGGGGAGGGTACAGATACGCAGTATTTT. Amino acid sequence: CASRAGEGTDTQYF. Full variable domain (remainder filled in from reference TRBV2 and TRBJ2-3): EPEVTQTPSHQVTQMGQEVILRCVPISNHLYFYWYRQILGQKVEFLVSFYNNEISEKSEIFDDQFSVERPDGSNFTLKIRSTKLEDSAMYFCASRAGEGTDTQYFGPGTRLTVL.

This clone was counted a single time. V usage is TRBV25-1 and J usage is TRBJ1-1, with 9 nucleotides matching TRBD1. The CDR3 is 16 amino acids. V lost 10 bases to trimming and J lost 1 base; unmatched junction nucleotides: 13. CDR1 and CDR2 (germline): MGHDK, SYGVNS. CDR3 sequence: CATSRDRERGNTEAFF. The CDR3 DNA is TGTGCCACTTCCCGGGACAGGGAACGGGGGAACACTGAAGCTTTCTTT. Full variable domain (missing parts from reference TRBV25-1 and TRBJ1-1): EADIYQTPRYLVIGTGKKITLECSQTMGHDKMYWYQQDPGMELHLIHYSYGVNSTEKGDLSSESTVSRIRTEHFPLTLESARPSHTSQYLCATSRDRERGNTEAFFGQGTRLTVV.

This chain joins TRBV19 and TRBJ1-2, with D tentatively TRBD1 (6 bases). Trimming left V 7 bases short and J 4 bases short, with 13 bases between. The CDR3 runs 13 residues. Germline CDR1 is LNHDA and CDR2 is SQIVND (reference sequence). In nucleotides, the CDR3 is TGTGCCAGTACCAACCAGGGGTTCTATGGCTACACCTTC. It yields the protein CASTNQGFYGYTF.

This clone was observed a single time. The chain couples TRBV29-1 to TRBJ2-3, with a possible D match to TRBD2 (6 bases). In germline, CDR1 is SQVTM, CDR2 ANQGSEA. V was shortened by 4 bases and J by 0 bases, with 11 bases between the two germline ends. The CDR3 length is 14 residues. CDR3 DNA sequence: TGCAGCGTTGTTCTAGCGACAAGCACAGATACGCAGTATTTT. This encodes CSVVLATSTDTQYF.

This clone showed up just a few times. This sequence joins TRBV7-9 and TRBJ1-1; D is possibly TRBD1 (6 bases). The CDR3 totals 14 residues. V lost 6 bases and J 8 bases, leaving 19 bases between the germline ends. CDR1 SEHNR and CDR2 FQNEAQ come from the germline V gene (reference sequence). This chain's CDR3 is CASSSLKQGGEAFF. CDR3 DNA sequence: TGTGCCAGCAGTTCGCTAAAACAGGGCGGGGAAGCTTTCTTT.

The rearrangement uses TRBV10-3 and TRBJ2-3; the match to TRBD2 covers 8 bases. The CDR3 loop spans 16 amino acids. Germline V gene data show CDR1 as ENHRY and CDR2 as SYGVKD. The V gene end was trimmed by 2 bases and the J gene end by 7 bases; junction bases not matched to a gene: 11. The CDR3: CAISEGAGGLPHTQYF. In nucleotides, the CDR3 is TGTGCCATCAGTGAGGGGGCGGGAGGCCTGCCCCATACGCAGTATTTT.

This chain links TRBV4-3 with TRBJ2-7; 8 positions match TRBD2. Germline CDR1 LGHNA, CDR2 YSLEER. After removal of 2 bases from V and 5 bases from J, the junction contained 8 bases not matched to a gene. CDR3 length: 15 residues. Here the CDR3 DNA reads TGCGCCAGCAGCCAAACATGGATAGCGGGACACGAGCAGTACTTC. The encoded protein is CASSQTWIAGHEQYF.

This chain links TRBV19 with TRBJ2-2; 15 nucleotides align to TRBD2. The CDR3 is 16 residues long. Germline V lookup: CDR1 LNHDA, CDR2 SQIVND (reference sequence). The ends lost 6 bases at V and 5 bases at J; junction bases unmatched: 4. As DNA, the CDR3 is TGTGCCAGTAGGGGACTAGCGGGAGGAGGGACCGGGGAGCTGTTTTTT. Translated, it gives CASRGLAGGGTGELFF. The full variable domain, with the rest looked up from reference TRBV19 and TRBJ2-2, is DGGITQSPKYLFRKEGQNVTLSCEQNLNHDAMYWYRQDPGQGLRLIYYSQIVNDFQKGDIAEGYSVSREKKESFPLTVTSAQKNPTAFYLCASRGLAGGGTGELFFGEGSRLTVL.

The chain joins TRBV25-1 to TRBJ2-7; D ambiguous. V lost 8 bases, J lost 4 bases, and 12 bases lay in between. CDR1 and CDR2 from the germline V gene are MGHDK and SYGVNS. This CDR3 comprises 12 residues. The DNA for the CDR3 is TGTGCCAGCCCCCCCCCGGAGTACGAGCAGTACTTC. This encodes CASPPPEYEQYF.